Each of the 8 T cell receptor beta chains below was sequenced from the same sample in a study of blood T cell repertoires in COVID-19. Assay: immunoSEQ multiplex PCR; the TCRdb copy retains only in-frame clones and omits some. The sample holds 150,000 to 200,000 clones, approximately 86% seen once. Source material: peripheral blood. These receptors were taken from a man in his 70s with acute or convalescent COVID-19.

This chain joins TRBV6-5 and TRBJ2-1, with TRBD2 matching 8 bases. The CDR3 has 15 amino acids. Germline CDR1 is MNHEY and CDR2 is SVGAGI. V trimming: 5 bases; J trimming: 7 bases; junction bases outside the gene matches: 10. Here the CDR3 reads CASSPGLVLSNEQFF. The CDR3 DNA reads TGTGCCAGCAGTCCGGGACTAGTACTGTCAAATGAGCAGTTCTTC.

The chain uses TRBV5-4 and TRBJ1-5; 7 bases map to TRBD1. Germline V lookup: CDR1 SGHNT, CDR2 YYREEE (reference sequence). The CDR3 runs 15 residues. The V gene end was trimmed by 0 bases and the J gene end by 4 bases; junction bases not matched to a gene: 4. DNA of the CDR3: TGTGCCAGCAGCTTGGGAGGGACAGAGAATCAGCCCCAGCATTTT. Its protein is CASSLGGTENQPQHF.

The CDR3 is CASSRVRGGDTDTQYF. CDR3 DNA: TGCGCCAGCAGCCGGGTGAGAGGCGGCGACACAGATACGCAGTATTTT. The chain has TRBV4-3 and TRBJ2-3; D gene uncertain. The CDR3 is made up of 16 amino acids. Between the trimmed V and J ends, which lost 4 bases and 2 bases, there was a span of 16 bases. CDR1 and CDR2 (germline): LGHNA, YSLEER.

The rearrangement uses TRBV5-4 and TRBJ1-1, with TRBD1 identical over 7 bases. Trimming removed 0 bases from V and 8 bases from J; junction bases left unmatched: 1. CDR1 SGHNT and CDR2 YYREEE come from the germline V gene (reference sequence). This CDR3 region has 12 residues. The CDR3 reads CASSLVGQEAFF. The CDR3 DNA follows: TGTGCCAGCAGCTTGGTGGGACAGGAAGCTTTCTTT.

The rearrangement uses TRBV5-1 and TRBJ2-2; 9 positions agree with TRBD2. Germline CDR1 SGHRS, CDR2 YFSETQ. This CDR3 has 17 residues. V gave up 4 bases and J gave up 2 bases; unmatched junction bases: 9. This CDR3 is CASSLPAGGTNTGELFF. CDR3 nucleotides: TGCGCCAGCAGCCTCCCAGCGGGAGGAACAAACACCGGGGAGCTGTTTTTT.

The count of this clone is one. V and J are TRBV2 and TRBJ2-2; D ambiguous. The CDR3 consists of 15 residues. Trimming took 8 bases from V and 1 from J, leaving 14 bases between them. The germline gives CDR1 SNHLY, CDR2 FYNNEI. In DNA, the CDR3 is TGTGCCAGCGCCACCCCAATAGAGAACACCGGGGAGCTGTTTTTT. Its protein product is CASATPIENTGELFF.

The chain joins TRBV12-3 or TRBV12-4 to TRBJ1-6, with D unresolved. There are 13 residues in the CDR3. V was trimmed by 2 bases and J by 7 bases, leaving 6 bases between them. CDR3 protein: CASSLFANSPLHF. CDR3 bases: TGTGCCAGCAGTTTATTCGCGAATTCACCCCTCCACTTT.

The CDR3, as DNA: TGTGCCAGTAGTGAGACTAGCGGAGTGATCTACGAGCAGTACTTC. This encodes CASSETSGVIYEQYF. The J gene is TRBJ2-7, the V gene TRBV19; 9 nucleotides line up with TRBD2. The CDR3 has 15 residues. V lost 5 bases to trimming and J lost 3 bases; unmatched junction nucleotides: 8. Germline V lookup: CDR1 LNHDA, CDR2 SQIVND (reference sequence).